This is a list of T cell receptor beta chains from one sample in a study of Ad26.COV2.S vaccination and SARS-CoV-2 variants. Clones were read by immunoSEQ multiplex PCR, and TCRdb kept only the in-frame ones, dropping some. The table has about 480,000 clones, around 90% seen once. The source material was peripheral blood, sampled in a trial of Ad26.COV2.S vaccine versus placebo. Every receptor here comes from a person between 18 and 59 years old who received the Ad26.COV2.S COVID-19 vaccine or a placebo. Both conserved end residues are part of each CDR3. A D gene is named only where the DNA matches it firmly. Where a row states a size, it is once, few, many or the class of an expanded clone; other rows omit it.

TRBD1,once,TRBJ2-3,TRBV27,CASRQGGTDTQYF,TGTGCCAGCCGGCAGGGGGGCACAGATACGCAGTATTTT
NA,NA,TRBJ1-2,TRBV7-2,CASSSGGGRGYTF,TGTGCCAGCAGCTCTGGGGGGGGTAGGGGCTACACCTTC
NA,NA,TRBJ2-2,TRBV29-1,CSVDVRANTGELFF,TGCAGCGTTGATGTCAGGGCGAACACCGGGGAGCTGTTTTTT
TRBD2,once,TRBJ2-1,TRBV24-1,CATSAALAGPYNEQFF,TGTGCCACCAGTGCCGCCTTAGCGGGACCCTACAATGAGCAGTTCTTC
NA,NA,TRBJ2-1,TRBV14,CASSQVGRNEQFF,TGTGCCAGCAGCCAAGTGGGGCGCAATGAGCAGTTCTTC
NA,NA,TRBJ2-2,TRBV6-2/TRBV6-3,CASSYSLDTNTGELFF,TGTGCCAGCAGTTACTCGTTGGACACGAACACCGGGGAGCTGTTTTTT
TRBD1,NA,TRBJ2-7,TRBV5-1,CASSLSRQGYEQYF,TGCGCCAGCAGCTTGTCTCGACAGGGGTACGAGCAGTACTTC
TRBD2,NA,TRBJ2-2,TRBV5-1,CASSSSGTLSGTGELFF,TGCGCCAGCAGCTCGAGCGGGACCCTCTCGGGCACCGGGGAGCTGTTTTTT
TRBD1,NA,TRBJ1-1,TRBV30,CAWGLVTGDYTEAFF,TGTGCCTGGGGACTCGTGACAGGGGATTACACTGAAGCTTTCTTT
NA,NA,TRBJ2-3,TRBV9,CASTLHPADTQYF,TGTGCCAGCACCCTGCACCCGGCAGATACGCAGTATTTT
NA,NA,TRBJ2-7,TRBV9,CASSPTGGGGSRYEQYF,TGTGCCAGCAGCCCCACGGGAGGGGGCGGGAGCCGGTACGAGCAGTACTTC
TRBD2,NA,TRBJ2-7,TRBV7-8,CASSLSGSSYEQYF,TGTGCCAGCAGCTTGAGCGGGAGTAGCTACGAGCAGTACTTC
NA,NA,TRBJ2-7,TRBV7-2,CASSLATGYQREQYF,TGTGCCAGCAGCTTAGCGACCGGATATCAGCGAGAGCAGTACTTC
NA,NA,TRBJ2-7,TRBV6-5,CASSRRRGYEQYF,TGTGCCAGCAGTCGCAGGCGGGGCTACGAGCAGTACTTC
NA,NA,TRBJ2-1,TRBV15,CATSRDLQGTYNEQFF,TGTGCCACCAGCAGAGATCTCCAGGGAACCTACAATGAGCAGTTCTTC
NA,NA,TRBJ1-3,TRBV19,CASSVSTSGNTIYF,TGTGCCAGTAGCGTCAGCACCTCTGGAAACACCATATATTTT
NA,NA,TRBJ2-1,TRBV12-3/TRBV12-4,CASSSGINNEQFF,TGTGCCAGCAGTTCCGGAATAAACAATGAGCAGTTCTTC